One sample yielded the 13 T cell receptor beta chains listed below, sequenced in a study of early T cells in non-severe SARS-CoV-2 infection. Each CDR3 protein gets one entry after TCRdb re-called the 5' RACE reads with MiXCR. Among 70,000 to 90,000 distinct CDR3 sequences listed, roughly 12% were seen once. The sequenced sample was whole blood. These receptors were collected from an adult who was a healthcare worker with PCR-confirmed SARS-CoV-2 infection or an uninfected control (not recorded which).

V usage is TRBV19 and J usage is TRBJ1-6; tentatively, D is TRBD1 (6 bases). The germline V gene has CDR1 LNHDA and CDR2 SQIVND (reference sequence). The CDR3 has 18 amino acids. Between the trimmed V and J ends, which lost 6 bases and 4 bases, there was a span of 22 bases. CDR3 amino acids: CASRPPRGVGVYNSPLHF. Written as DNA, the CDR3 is TGTGCCAGTAGGCCTCCTAGGGGGGTAGGGGTGTATAATTCACCCCTCCACTTT.

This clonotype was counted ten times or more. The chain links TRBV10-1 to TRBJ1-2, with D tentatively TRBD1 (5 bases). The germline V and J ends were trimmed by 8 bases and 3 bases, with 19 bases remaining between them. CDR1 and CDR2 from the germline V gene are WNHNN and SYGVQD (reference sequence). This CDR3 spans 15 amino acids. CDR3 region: CASPPSGRVDYGYTF. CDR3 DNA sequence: TGCGCCAGCCCACCTTCCGGCAGGGTGGACTATGGCTACACCTTC.

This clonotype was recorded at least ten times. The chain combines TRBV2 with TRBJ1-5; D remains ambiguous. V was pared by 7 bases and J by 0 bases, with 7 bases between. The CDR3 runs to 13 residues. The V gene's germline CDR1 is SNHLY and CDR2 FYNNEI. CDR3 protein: CASNGDSNQPQHF. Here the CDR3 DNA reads TGTGCCAGCAATGGGGATAGCAATCAGCCCCAGCATTTT.

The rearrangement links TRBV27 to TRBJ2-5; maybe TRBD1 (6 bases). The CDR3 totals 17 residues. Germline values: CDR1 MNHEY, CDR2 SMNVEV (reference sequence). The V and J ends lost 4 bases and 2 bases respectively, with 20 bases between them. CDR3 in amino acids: CASSSTFGGLEQETQYF. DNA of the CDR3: TGTGCCAGCAGTTCCACCTTTGGGGGCTTGGAACAAGAGACCCAGTACTTC.

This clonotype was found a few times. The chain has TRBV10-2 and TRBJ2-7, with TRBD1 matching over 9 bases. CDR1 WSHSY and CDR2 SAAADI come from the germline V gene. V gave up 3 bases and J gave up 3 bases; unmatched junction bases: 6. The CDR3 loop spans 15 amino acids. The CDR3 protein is CASSERGTGHYEQYF. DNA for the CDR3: TGCGCCAGCAGTGAAAGGGGGACAGGGCACTACGAGCAGTACTTC.

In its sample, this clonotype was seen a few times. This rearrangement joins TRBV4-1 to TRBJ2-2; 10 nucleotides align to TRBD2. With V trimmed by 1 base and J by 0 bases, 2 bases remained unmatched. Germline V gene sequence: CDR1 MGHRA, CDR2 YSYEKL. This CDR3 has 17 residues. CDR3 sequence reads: CASSQATSGANTGELFF. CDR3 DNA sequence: TGCGCCAGCAGCCAAGCCACTAGCGGGGCGAACACCGGGGAGCTGTTTTTT.

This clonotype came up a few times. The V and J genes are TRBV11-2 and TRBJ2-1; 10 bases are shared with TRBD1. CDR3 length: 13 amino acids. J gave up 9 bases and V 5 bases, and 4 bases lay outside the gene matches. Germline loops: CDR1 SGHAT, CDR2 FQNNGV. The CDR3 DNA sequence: TGTGCCAGCAGCCCCGACAGGGGGCCTGAGCAGTTCTTC. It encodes CASSPDRGPEQFF.

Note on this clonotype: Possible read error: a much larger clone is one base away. This chain's CDR3 is CASRGVGVRTESFF. In DNA, the CDR3 is TGTGCCAGCAGAGGGGTTGGGGTCCGCACTGAATCTTTCTTT. The genes are TRBV7-9 and TRBJ1-1, with D perhaps matching TRBD1 (5 bases). Germline V gene data show CDR1 as SEHNR and CDR2 as FQNEAQ (reference sequence). This CDR3 is 14 amino acids long.

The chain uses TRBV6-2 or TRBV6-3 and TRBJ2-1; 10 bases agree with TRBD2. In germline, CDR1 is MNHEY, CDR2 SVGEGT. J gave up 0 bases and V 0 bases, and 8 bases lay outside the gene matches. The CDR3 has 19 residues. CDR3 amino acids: CASSYSLTSGDRSYNEQFF. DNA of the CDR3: TGTGCCAGCAGTTACTCCTTAACTAGCGGGGACCGCTCCTACAATGAGCAGTTCTTC.

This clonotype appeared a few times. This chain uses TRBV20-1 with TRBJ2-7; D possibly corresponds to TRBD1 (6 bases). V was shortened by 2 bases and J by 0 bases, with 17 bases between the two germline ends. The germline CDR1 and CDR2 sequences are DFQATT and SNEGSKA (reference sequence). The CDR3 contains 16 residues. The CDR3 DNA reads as TGCAGTGCTAGACGGGCAGGGGATTTACTCTCCTACGAGCAGTACTTC. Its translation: CSARRAGDLLSYEQYF.

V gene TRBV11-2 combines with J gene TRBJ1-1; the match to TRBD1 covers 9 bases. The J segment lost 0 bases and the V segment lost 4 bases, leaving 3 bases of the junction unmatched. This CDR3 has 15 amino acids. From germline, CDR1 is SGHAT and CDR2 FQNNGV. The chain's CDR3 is CASSYGQGLNTEAFF. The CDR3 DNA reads TGTGCCAGCAGCTACGGACAGGGGTTGAACACTGAAGCTTTCTTT.

The CDR3 coding sequence is TGTGCCAGCAGCCAAGTTGGGAGAGTCCGTTATGAAGCTTTCTTT. Its protein is CASSQVGRVRYEAFF. The V call is TRBV3-1, the J call TRBJ1-1, with D unclear. CDR1 is LGHDT, CDR2 YNNKEL, per germline (reference sequence). V was shortened by 1 base and J by 7 bases, with 16 bases between the two germline ends. The CDR3 has 15 amino acids. The full variable domain, its missing parts supplied by reference TRBV3-1 and TRBJ1-1, is DTAVSQTPKYLVTQMGNDKSIKCEQNLGHDTMYWYKQDSKKFLKIMFSYNNKELIINETVPNRFSPKSPDKAHLNLHINSLELGDSAVYFCASSQVGRVRYEAFFGQGTRLTVV.

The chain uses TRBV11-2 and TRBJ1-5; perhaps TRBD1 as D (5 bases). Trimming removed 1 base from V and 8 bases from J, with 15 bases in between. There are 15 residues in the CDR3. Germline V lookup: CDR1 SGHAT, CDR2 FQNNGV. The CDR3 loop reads CASSLVGSRGEPQHF. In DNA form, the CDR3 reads TGTGCCAGCAGCTTAGTAGGCAGCCGAGGGGAGCCCCAGCATTTT.